This T cell receptor (beta chain) was sequenced during a study of T cells in Graves' hyperthyroidism and ophthalmopathy. Study results and limitations: The model's output predicted ophthalmopathy at a median of 6.5 months prior to onset.

The CDR3 totals 15 residues. Germline assignment: CDR1 GTSNPN and CDR2 SVGIG (reference sequence). V gave up 3 bases and J gave up 2 bases; unmatched junction bases: 6. TCR beta CDR3 sequences were amplified from RNA transcripts. HTBI primers drove first-round RT-PCR of the TCR CDR3. Using its own MiXCR run on the multiplex PCR reads, TCRdb lists one record per CDR3 protein. The repertoire has around 450,000 distinct CDR3 sequences, around 13% of them found once; the top ten carry more than 4.5%. This clonotype was seen repeatedly, ten times or more. Its target is unknown. The source material was blood. The TCR sequence derives from a woman in her late teens or twenties with Graves' hyperthyroidism. V and J are TRBV30 and TRBJ1-5, with 8 bases that match TRBD1. CDR3 coding DNA: TGTGCCTGGAGCCCGGGACAGGTCGGCAATCAGCCCCAGCATTTT. It codes for CAWSPGQVGNQPQHF.